The 25 T cell receptor beta chains in this list originate from one sample, sequenced in a study of blood T cell repertoires in COVID-19. The protocol was immunoSEQ multiplex PCR, while the TCRdb copy is restricted to in-frame clones and leaves out a portion. There are about 180,000 clones in the sample; about 81% occur only once, and 10% to 15% lies in the top ten. Sequencing was performed on peripheral blood. These receptors were collected from a woman aged 80 or over with COVID-19, enrolled during active disease.

This clone showed up just a few times. The chain joins TRBV11-2 to TRBJ2-1, with TRBD2 matching 9 bases. The CDR3 has 15 amino acids. V shed 6 bases, J shed 4 bases, and the junction held 7 bases outside the gene matches. Per the germline V gene, CDR1 is SGHAT and CDR2 is FQNNGV. The CDR3 sequence is CASRPTSGLYNEQFF. The CDR3 nucleotides are TGTGCCAGCAGGCCCACTAGCGGGCTATACAATGAGCAGTTCTTC.

Here the CDR3 reads CASSLGRAGGDNEQFF. The CDR3 nucleotides read TGTGCCAGCAGCTTAGGGAGGGCGGGAGGTGACAATGAGCAGTTCTTC. The rearrangement links TRBV11-2 to TRBJ2-1, with 8 positions matching TRBD2. The CDR3 consists of 16 residues. CDR1 SGHAT and CDR2 FQNNGV come from the germline V gene. V shed 1 base, J shed 5 bases, and the junction held 7 bases outside the gene matches.

The rearrangement links TRBV13 to TRBJ2-3; D is unresolved. V was shortened by 0 bases and J by 1 base, with 2 bases between the two germline ends. The CDR3 is 13 amino acids. CDR1 and CDR2 (germline): PRHDT, FYEKMQ (reference sequence). CDR3 bases: TGTGCCAGCAGCTTAGGCGGCACAGATACGCAGTATTTT. It is translated as CASSLGGTDTQYF.

The chain couples TRBV2 to TRBJ2-7, with 7 nucleotides matching TRBD1. This CDR3 is 14 amino acids long. V lost 2 bases to trimming and J lost 2 bases; unmatched junction nucleotides: 3. The germline CDR1 and CDR2 sequences are SNHLY and FYNNEI. CDR3 nucleotides: TGTGCCAGCAGTGAACAGGGGACAGCCTACGAGCAGTACTTC. Amino acid sequence: CASSEQGTAYEQYF.

V usage is TRBV2 and J usage is TRBJ2-3, with 10 bases that match TRBD2. Germline V CDR1 and CDR2: SNHLY, FYNNEI. CDR3 length equals 16 residues. V gave up 4 bases and J gave up 1 base; unmatched junction bases: 5. CDR3 loop: CASSAGLAEGTDTQYF. The CDR3 DNA sequence: TGTGCCAGCAGTGCCGGACTAGCGGAAGGCACAGATACGCAGTATTTT.

The V call is TRBV7-9, the J call TRBJ2-3; 12 nucleotides agree with TRBD1. Trimming cost V 5 bases and J 4 bases; bases outside gene matches: 7. Looked up from germline, CDR1 is SEHNR and CDR2 is FQNEAQ (reference sequence). The CDR3 contains 16 residues. This CDR3 reads CASSLHGTGGSDTQYF. In nucleotides, the CDR3 is TGTGCCAGCAGCCTTCACGGGACAGGGGGCTCAGATACGCAGTATTTT.

This rearrangement joins TRBV3-1 (or the pseudogene TRBV3-2) to TRBJ1-1; D uncertain. CDR3 length: 13 residues. V lost 0 bases and J lost 7, with 9 bases in between. CDR1 is LGHDT and CDR2 is YNNKEL in the germline V gene (reference sequence). The CDR3 here is CASSQDRRGEAFF. Written as DNA, the CDR3 is TGTGCCAGCAGCCAAGATAGGCGCGGTGAAGCTTTCTTT.

The V call is TRBV14, the J call TRBJ2-7; 9 nucleotides align to TRBD2. This CDR3 has 14 amino acids. V lost 2 bases and J lost 4; bases outside the gene matches: 3. Germline CDR1 is SGHDN and CDR2 is FVKESK. This CDR3 is CASSQSAGGYEQYF. CDR3 DNA sequence: TGTGCCAGCAGCCAATCAGCGGGAGGTTACGAGCAGTACTTC.

The chain joins TRBV5-1 to TRBJ2-2; D perhaps matches TRBD2 (6 bases). In germline, CDR1 is SGHRS, CDR2 YFSETQ. The CDR3 has 15 residues. Trimming pared 0 bases from V and 3 bases from J, leaving 9 bases between. The CDR3 here is CASSLVVADTGELFF. DNA for the CDR3: TGCGCCAGCAGCTTGGTTGTAGCGGACACCGGGGAGCTGTTTTTT.

This CDR3 is CASSPRPGPQANYGYTF. The CDR3 DNA sequence: TGTGCCAGCTCACCACGGCCAGGGCCCCAAGCTAACTATGGCTACACCTTC. This chain uses TRBV18 with TRBJ1-2; D might be TRBD1 (5 bases). The germline V gene encodes CDR1 KGHSH and CDR2 LQKENI. The CDR3 runs to 17 residues. The V end was cut by 1 base, the J end by 0 bases, with 15 bases between.

This sequence joins TRBV28 and TRBJ1-6; 8 nucleotides agree with TRBD1. Germline trimming cut 7 bases from V and 7 bases from J; bases unmatched to any gene: 15. Germline CDR1 is MDHEN and CDR2 is SYDVKM. The CDR3 runs 17 residues. The CDR3 bases are TGTGCCAGCAATATCATTCACAGGGGGAAGAGAAATTCACCCCTCCACTTT. Translating it yields CASNIIHRGKRNSPLHF.

The gene calls are TRBV5-4 and TRBJ1-3; D remains unclear. Germline loops: CDR1 SGHNT, CDR2 YYREEE (reference sequence). V lost 3 bases and J lost 1, with 8 bases in between. This CDR3 comprises 14 residues. In DNA form, the CDR3 reads TGTGCCAGCAGCTCCCCGTCGTCTGGAAACACCATATATTTT. This translates into CASSSPSSGNTIYF.

This clone was counted a single time. The junction and the germline gene differ at one end; a read error may be behind it. The gene calls are TRBV5-1 and TRBJ2-5; 11 bases map to TRBD1. There are 15 residues in the CDR3. Germline V CDR1 and CDR2: SGHRS, YFSETQ. The CDR3 spells CASSLTGTGGSGRDF. In DNA, the CDR3 is TGCGCCAGCAGCTTGACCGGGACAGGGGGGAGTGGTAGGGACTTC.

The chain combines TRBV5-6 with TRBJ2-7; 7 bases are shared with TRBD1. The trim removed 4 bases at V and 4 bases at J, leaving 11 bases unmatched. CDR3 size: 15 residues. Per germline, CDR1 SGHDT and CDR2 YYEEEE. CDR3 coding DNA: TGTGCCAGCAGCCCCATCAGAAAGACAGGGTACGAGCAGTACTTC. Encoded protein: CASSPIRKTGYEQYF. The variable domain in full, with the rest retrieved from reference TRBV5-6 and TRBJ2-7, is DAGVTQSPTHLIKTRGQQVTLRCSPKSGHDTVSWYQQALGQGPQFIFQYYEEEERQRGNFPDRFSGHQFPNYSSELNVNALLLGDSALYLCASSPIRKTGYEQYFGPGTRLTVT.

V gene TRBV10-1 combines with J gene TRBJ1-2; 7 bases agree with TRBD1. The CDR3 is made up of 16 amino acids. The junction had 7 bases not matched to a gene; V was cut back by 0 bases and J by 3 bases. Germline V lookup: CDR1 WNHNN, CDR2 SYGVQD (reference sequence). CDR3 sequence: CASSESSPGTDYGYTF. The CDR3, as DNA: TGCGCCAGCAGTGAGTCGAGTCCCGGGACAGACTATGGCTACACCTTC.

This rearrangement joins TRBV7-8 to TRBJ2-5, with 9 nucleotides matching TRBD2. Germline V gene sequence: CDR1 SGHVS, CDR2 FQNEAQ. V was clipped by 10 bases and J by 1 base; unmatched bases: 10. The CDR3 consists of 15 residues. CDR3: CATSGRREGQETQYF. As DNA, the CDR3 is TGTGCCACCTCGGGTCGGCGGGAGGGCCAAGAGACCCAGTACTTC. Variable domain in full (rest from reference TRBV7-8 and TRBJ2-5): GAGVSQSPRYKVAKRGQDVALRCDPISGHVSLFWYQQALGQGPEFLTYFQNEAQLDKSGLPSDRFFAERPEGSVSTLKIQRTQQEDSAVYLCATSGRREGQETQYFGPGTRLLVL.

CDR3 DNA sequence: TGTGCCAGCAGCTCAGGGATCGAGCAGTACTTC. Its translation is CASSSGIEQYF. This chain links TRBV11-2 with TRBJ2-7; a weak D match, TRBD1 (5 bases). Germline V CDR1 and CDR2: SGHAT, FQNNGV. V lost 4 bases, J lost 6 bases, and 7 bases lay in between. The CDR3 has 11 residues.

The chain uses TRBV30 and TRBJ1-1; TRBD1 aligns across 7 bases. Germline V gene data show CDR1 as GTSNPN and CDR2 as SVGIG (reference sequence). There are 15 residues in the CDR3. J gave up 4 bases and V 1 base, and 9 bases lay outside the gene matches. In DNA form, the CDR3 reads TGTGCCTGGAGTGGGGACAGTACTTGGGGCACTGAAGCTTTCTTT. This encodes CAWSGDSTWGTEAFF.

Notes on this clone: This sample also contains other DNA sequences that code for the same CDR3. This sequence joins TRBV7-2 and TRBJ1-1; no clear D. Germline V gene sequence: CDR1 SGHTA, CDR2 FQGNSA. Trimming cost V 0 bases and J 3 bases, with 8 bases left between them. This CDR3 comprises 14 residues. DNA for the CDR3: TGTGCCAGCAGCTTAGCGGCCGGGGACACTGAAGCTTTCTTT. The encoded protein is CASSLAAGDTEAFF.

A few counts support this clone. The genes are TRBV11-2 and TRBJ2-7; TRBD2 aligns across 7 bases. From germline, CDR1 is SGHAT and CDR2 FQNNGV. V lost 1 base and J lost 4; bases outside the gene matches: 4. This CDR3 contains 14 residues. The CDR3 DNA follows: TGTGCCAGCAGCTTAGTTGGCGGGGGTTACGAGCAGTACTTC. Residues: CASSLVGGGYEQYF. The full variable domain, with the rest looked up from reference TRBV11-2 and TRBJ2-7, is EAGVAQSPRYKIIEKRQSVAFWCNPISGHATLYWYQQILGQGPKLLIQFQNNGVVDDSQLPKDRFSAERLKGVDSTLKIQPAKLEDSAVYLCASSLVGGGYEQYFGPGTRLTVT.

This clone was recorded a few times. The J gene is TRBJ2-3, the V gene TRBV12-5, with a tentative D call TRBD1 (7 bases). The CDR3 extends over 16 amino acids. V was clipped by 4 bases and J by 0 bases, with 14 bases between them. Germline CDR1 LGHNT, CDR2 FRNRAP. CDR3 region: CASGCEEGASTDTQYF. CDR3 nucleotides: TGTGCTAGTGGTTGCGAGGAGGGGGCGAGCACAGATACGCAGTATTTT.

The CDR3 nucleotides are TGTGCCAGCAGCAAAGTTTGGGACACCTCCTACGAGCAGTACTTC. Translation gives CASSKVWDTSYEQYF. The chain combines TRBV21-1 with TRBJ2-7; the table names TRBD1, a call not compared with the DNA. TRBV21-1 is deemed a pseudogene. This CDR3 comprises 15 residues.

The chain employs TRBV28 and TRBJ2-3; 7 bases are a match to TRBD1. CDR1 and CDR2 (germline): MDHEN, SYDVKM. V shed 4 bases and J 4 bases; nucleotides not matched to a gene: 17. The CDR3 runs to 18 residues. CDR3 loop: CASSSPFLTGYEADTQYF. CDR3 DNA sequence: TGTGCCAGCAGTTCCCCCTTCCTGACAGGGTATGAGGCAGATACGCAGTATTTT.

This rearrangement joins TRBV2 to TRBJ1-2; unclear D gene. There are 14 residues in the CDR3. The V gene lost 6 bases and the J gene lost 0 bases, with 11 bases spanning the gap. Germline values: CDR1 SNHLY, CDR2 FYNNEI. This chain's CDR3 is CASRGLIPNYGYTF. The CDR3 bases are TGTGCCAGCAGAGGACTGATACCTAACTATGGCTACACCTTC.

The genes are TRBV5-1 and TRBJ2-5; D gene uncertain. V dropped 1 base and J dropped 4 bases, with 11 bases sitting between them. The CDR3 sequence is 14 residues long. The germline V gene encodes CDR1 SGHRS and CDR2 YFSETQ. The CDR3: CASSLHAAGETQYF. The CDR3 DNA sequence: TGCGCCAGCAGCTTGCATGCGGCCGGAGAGACCCAGTACTTC.